This T cell receptor beta chain came from a study of blood T cells in healthy people across ages. This clonotype was seen only a few times. The study isolated at least 6.5 million PBMCs from each sample. It was with a sample-barcoded 5' primer and a J-beta primer mix that a second PCR of roughly 7 to 12 cycles was run. TCRdb fed the 5' RACE reads into MiXCR, producing one record per CDR3 protein. The sample has around 690,000 distinct CDR3 sequences; under 65% are singletons. The sequenced material came from blood. This TCR was recovered from a man aged 55 to 69 in good health.

This CDR3 is CASSQAYRGEQYF. The CDR3 nucleotides are TGCGCCAGCAGCCAGGCATATCGTGGCGAGCAGTACTTC. The V gene is TRBV4-1, the J gene TRBJ2-7; D unresolved. CDR1 MGHRA and CDR2 YSYEKL come from the germline V gene. The CDR3 consists of 13 residues. Deletions cut 3 bases from V and 6 bases from J, with 12 bases between.